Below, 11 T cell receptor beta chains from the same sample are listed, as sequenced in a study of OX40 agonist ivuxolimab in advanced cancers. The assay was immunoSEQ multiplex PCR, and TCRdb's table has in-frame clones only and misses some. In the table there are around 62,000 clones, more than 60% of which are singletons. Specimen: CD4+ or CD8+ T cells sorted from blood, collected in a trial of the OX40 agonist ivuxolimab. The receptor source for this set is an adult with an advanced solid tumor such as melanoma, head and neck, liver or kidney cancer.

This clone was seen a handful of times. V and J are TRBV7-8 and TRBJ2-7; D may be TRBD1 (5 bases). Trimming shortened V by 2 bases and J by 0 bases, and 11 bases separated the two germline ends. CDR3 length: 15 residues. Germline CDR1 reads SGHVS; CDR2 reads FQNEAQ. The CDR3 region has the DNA TGTGCCAGCAGCTTAACAGGAGATTCCTCCTACGAGCAGTACTTC. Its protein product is CASSLTGDSSYEQYF.

The CDR3 sequence: CASSPGDITGELFF. The CDR3 nucleotides are TGTGCCAGCAGCCCGGGGGACATCACCGGGGAGCTGTTTTTT. This chain connects TRBV7-9 to TRBJ2-2; the D call may be TRBD1 or TRBD2 (6 bases each). Trimming took 5 bases from V and 4 from J, leaving 11 bases between them. Per the germline V gene, CDR1 is SEHNR and CDR2 is FQNEAQ (reference sequence). The CDR3 runs 14 residues.

The DNA of the CDR3 is TGCGCCAGCAGCTTCCGGGACAGGGGGGACGGCTACACCTTC. It translates to CASSFRDRGDGYTF. This chain joins TRBV5-1 and TRBJ1-2; TRBD1 matches 11 bases. The CDR3 contains 14 residues. Germline lookup yields CDR1 SGHRS and CDR2 YFSETQ. Trimming cost V 2 bases and J 8 bases; bases outside gene matches: 5. Combining the CDR3 with reference TRBV5-1 and TRBJ1-2 gives the whole variable domain KAGVTQTPRYLIKTRGQQVTLSCSPISGHRSVSWYQQTPGQGLQFLFEYFSETQRNKGNFPGRFSGRQFSNSRSEMNVSTLELGDSALYLCASSFRDRGDGYTFGSGTRLTVV.

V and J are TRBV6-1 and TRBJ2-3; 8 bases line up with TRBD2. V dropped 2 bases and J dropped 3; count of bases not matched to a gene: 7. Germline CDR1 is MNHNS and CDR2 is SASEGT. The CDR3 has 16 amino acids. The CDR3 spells CASSEFNGRATDTQYF. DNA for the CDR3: TGTGCCAGCAGTGAATTTAACGGGAGGGCGACAGATACGCAGTATTTT.

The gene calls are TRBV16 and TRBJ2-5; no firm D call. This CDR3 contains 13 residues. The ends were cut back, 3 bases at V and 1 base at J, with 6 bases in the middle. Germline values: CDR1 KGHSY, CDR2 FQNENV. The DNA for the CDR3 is TGTGCCAGCAGCCATGGCCGCCAAGAGACCCAGTACTTC. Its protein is CASSHGRQETQYF.

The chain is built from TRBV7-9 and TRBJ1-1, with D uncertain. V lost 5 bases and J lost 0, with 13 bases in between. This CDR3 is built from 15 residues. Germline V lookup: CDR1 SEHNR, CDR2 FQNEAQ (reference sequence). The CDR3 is CASSLLSLLNTEAFF. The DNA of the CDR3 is TGTGCCAGCAGCCTCTTATCACTGTTGAACACTGAAGCTTTCTTT.

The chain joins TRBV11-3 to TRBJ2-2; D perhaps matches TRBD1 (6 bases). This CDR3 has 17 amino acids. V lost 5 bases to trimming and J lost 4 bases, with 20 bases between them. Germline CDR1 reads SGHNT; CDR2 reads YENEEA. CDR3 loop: CASSTRDILLGTGELFF. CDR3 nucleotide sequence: TGTGCCAGCAGCACACGGGACATACTATTGGGCACCGGGGAGCTGTTTTTT.

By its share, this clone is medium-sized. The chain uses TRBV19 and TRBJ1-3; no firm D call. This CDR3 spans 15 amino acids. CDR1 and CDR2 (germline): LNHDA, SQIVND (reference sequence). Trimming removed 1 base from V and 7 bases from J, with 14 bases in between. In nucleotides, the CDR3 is TGTGCCAGTAGTATAGCGGAAGACATTGGGAACACCATATATTTT. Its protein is CASSIAEDIGNTIYF.

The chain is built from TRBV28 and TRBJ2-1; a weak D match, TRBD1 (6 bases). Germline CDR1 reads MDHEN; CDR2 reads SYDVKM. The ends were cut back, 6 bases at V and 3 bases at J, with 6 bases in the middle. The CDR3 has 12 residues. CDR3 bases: TGTGCCAGCAGGACAGGCTACAATGAGCAGTTCTTC. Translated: CASRTGYNEQFF.

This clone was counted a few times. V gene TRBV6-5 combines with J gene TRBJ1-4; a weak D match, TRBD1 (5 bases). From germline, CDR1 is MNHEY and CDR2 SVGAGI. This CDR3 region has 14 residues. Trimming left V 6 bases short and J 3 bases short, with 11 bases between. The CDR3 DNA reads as TGTGCCAGCAGATTAGGGGCGGCTAATGAAAAACTGTTTTTT. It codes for CASRLGAANEKLFF.

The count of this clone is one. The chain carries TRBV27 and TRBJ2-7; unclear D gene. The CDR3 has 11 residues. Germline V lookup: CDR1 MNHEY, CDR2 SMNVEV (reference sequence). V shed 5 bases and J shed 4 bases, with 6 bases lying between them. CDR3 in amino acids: CASSVGYEQYF. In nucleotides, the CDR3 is TGTGCCAGCAGTGTAGGGTACGAGCAGTACTTC.